Listed below are T cell receptor beta chains from one sample, sequenced in a study of blood T cells in healthy people across ages. Using its own MiXCR run on the 5' RACE reads, TCRdb lists one record per CDR3 protein. The sample includes over 500,000 distinct CDR3 sequences, 27% of them seen just once. This sample also appeared in a second study, on T cells of mothers and their children.

Sequencing was done on a sample of blood. The receptors stem from a boy between 2 and 10 years old in good health. Each CDR3 is given with its conserved first and last residue. The D gene is left open where the match is weak. Clone size is not always given. Where it is, it says once, few, many or a class for expanded clones.

abundance,d_gene,v_gene,j_gene,CDR3nt,CDR3aa
.,TRBD1,TRBV18,TRBJ1-1,TGTGCCAGCTCAGGGGACAGGATGAACACTGAAGCTTTCTTT,CASSGDRMNTEAFF
.,.,TRBV20-1,TRBJ2-1,TGCAGTACTAGAGACAGGACTAGTCGCTCCTACAATGAGCAGTTCTTC,CSTRDRTSRSYNEQFF
many,.,TRBV29-1,TRBJ2-7,TGCAGCGTTGAAGATCCAGGGAGGGGGGATTACGAGCAGTACTTC,CSVEDPGRGDYEQYF
few,.,TRBV20-1,TRBJ2-2,TGCAGTGCACCCCCGACAGGATACACCGGGGAGCTGTTTTTT,CSAPPTGYTGELFF
.,.,TRBV6-5,TRBJ1-3,TGTGCCAGCAGTTCCGAGAGCTCTGGAAACACCATATATTTT,CASSSESSGNTIYF
.,.,TRBV11-2,TRBJ1-1,TGTGCCAGCAGCCCCTCCCCCGTGATCACTGAAGCTTTCTTT,CASSPSPVITEAFF
.,.,TRBV5-1,TRBJ1-1,TGCGCCAGCAGTCCTTTCCCAGGACAGTTCATGAACACTGAAGCTTTCTTT,CASSPFPGQFMNTEAFF
few,TRBD1,TRBV6-2/TRBV6-3,TRBJ2-3,TGTGCCAGCATGAGCACACTACAGGGGTGGACAGATACGCAGTATTTT,CASMSTLQGWTDTQYF
once,.,TRBV7-6,TRBJ1-4,TGTGCCAGCAGCTTAAGTGCCGTTCCTGAAAAACTGTTTTTT,CASSLSAVPEKLFF
.,.,TRBV5-1,TRBJ2-5,TGCGCCAGCAGCTGGCCGCGTGGACGGGGACATCTAGAGACCCAGTACTTC,CASSWPRGRGHLETQYF
few,TRBD2,TRBV7-2,TRBJ2-1,TGTGCCAGCAGCTTAGTTGGACTAGCGGGAGGGGTTTACAATGAGCAGTTCTTC,CASSLVGLAGGVYNEQFF
.,TRBD2,TRBV29-1,TRBJ2-5,TGCAGCGTTATCCCGCTAGCGGGAGGGCTCGATGAGCAGTACTTC,CSVIPLAGGLDEQYF
few,TRBD1,TRBV12-3/TRBV12-4,TRBJ2-5,TGTGCCAGCAGTCACCTCGGGACAGTTGATTTAGGCGGGGAGACCCAGTACTTC,CASSHLGTVDLGGETQYF
.,.,TRBV19,TRBJ2-1,TGTGCCAGTAGCCATAGGGGGGGCAATGAGCAGTTCTTC,CASSHRGGNEQFF
.,.,TRBV29-1,TRBJ2-4,TGCAGCGCCACGGGGCAAGCCAAAAACATTCAGTACTTC,CSATGQAKNIQYF
many,.,TRBV7-9,TRBJ2-7,TGTGCCAGCAGCGCGCGAAGAGACGAGCAGTACTTC,CASSARRDEQYF
.,TRBD1,TRBV5-8,TRBJ2-3,TGTGCCAGCAGCTGGGACAGGGGTAGCACAGATACGCAGTATTTT,CASSWDRGSTDTQYF
.,TRBD1,TRBV6-5,TRBJ2-3,TGTGCCAGCAGCGACAGGGCTAAGGATACGCAGTATTTT,CASSDRAKDTQYF
few,.,TRBV7-7,TRBJ2-5,TGTGCTAGCAGCTTAGCTAGGCCCGGGACCCAGTACTTC,CASSLARPGTQYF
.,.,TRBV20-1,TRBJ1-5,TGCAGTGCTAACATACTCGCAGGGCAGCCCCAGCATTTT,CSANILAGQPQHF
few,.,TRBV20-1,TRBJ2-2,TGCAGTGCTAGAGATCCGGGACACCCCAACACCGGGGAGCTGTTTTTT,CSARDPGHPNTGELFF
.,.,TRBV24-1,TRBJ1-1,TGTGCCACCAGTGGCGGACGTAATGAAGCTTTCTTT,CATSGGRNEAFF
few,.,TRBV11-3,TRBJ1-4,TGTGCCAGCAGCCCCCACATGGCGGAAAAACTGTTTTTT,CASSPHMAEKLFF
.,TRBD1,TRBV2,TRBJ2-7,TGTGCCAGCGGACAGGATACCTACGAGCAGTACTTC,CASGQDTYEQYF
.,.,TRBV10-3,TRBJ2-2,TGTGCCATCTACAGGGCCGACACCGGGGAGCTGTTTTTT,CAIYRADTGELFF
.,TRBD1,TRBV5-1,TRBJ1-1,TGCGCCAGCAGCTTAGGAATCCCGCCCCGATTGACAGGGGGAGGTACTGAAGCTTTCTTT,CASSLGIPPRLTGGGTEAFF
few,.,TRBV27,TRBJ2-3,TGTGCCAGCGGCCCGAAAAACACGCAGTATTTT,CASGPKNTQYF
.,TRBD2,TRBV6-5,TRBJ2-5,TGTGCCAGCAGTCGGAGCGGGGGGAAAGAGACCCAGTACTTC,CASSRSGGKETQYF
.,.,TRBV7-2,TRBJ2-3,TGTGCCAGCAGCGCCGGTGGGAGCACAGATACGCAGTATTTT,CASSAGGSTDTQYF
.,TRBD1,TRBV18,TRBJ1-6,TGTGCCAGCTCCGGGGACAGTAATAATTCACCCCTCCACTTT,CASSGDSNNSPLHF
few,.,TRBV5-1,TRBJ2-3,TGCGCCAGCAGCTTGGCGCCGGGCACAGATACGCAGTATTTT,CASSLAPGTDTQYF
.,.,TRBV6-6,TRBJ2-7,TGTGCCAGCAGTTACTCCCGGCCCCCCTACGAGCAGTACTTC,CASSYSRPPYEQYF
few,.,TRBV25-1,TRBJ2-4,TGTGCCGGCAGTGGTGGAGGGGCCAAAAACATTCAGTACTTC,CAGSGGGAKNIQYF
few,.,TRBV7-2,TRBJ1-4,TGTGCCAGCAGCTCCCAACCGGGACTTACAACTAATGAAAAACTGTTTTTT,CASSSQPGLTTNEKLFF
.,.,TRBV10-3,TRBJ1-3,TGTGCCATCAGCGTCGGGACGGTTGGAAACACCATATATTTT,CAISVGTVGNTIYF
.,TRBD1,TRBV5-1,TRBJ1-2,TGCGCCAGCAGCGCCGACAGGGGGGGCTACACCTTC,CASSADRGGYTF
few,.,TRBV15,TRBJ1-5,TGTGCCACCAGCAGACGGCGGAGCGGCGATCAGCCCCAGCATTTT,CATSRRRSGDQPQHF
.,.,TRBV20-1,TRBJ2-7,TGCGGTGCTCCGTCTCAGGGCTACGAGCAGTACTTC,CGAPSQGYEQYF
.,TRBD2,TRBV6-5,TRBJ2-5,TGTGCCAGCAGCCTAGCGGGAGGGGGGTCCTACGAGCAGTGCTTC,CASSLAGGGSYEQCF
.,.,TRBV29-1,TRBJ1-5,TGCAGCGTTGAGACAGGCGGTCAGCCCCAGCATTTT,CSVETGGQPQHF
many,.,TRBV7-2,TRBJ1-2,TGTGCCAGCAGCTTAGGAGTAGGAGTTTATGGCTACACCTTC,CASSLGVGVYGYTF
few,TRBD1,TRBV6-6,TRBJ1-4,TGTGCCAGCAGTTACGGACAGGGGACAGAAAAACTGTTTTTT,CASSYGQGTEKLFF
many,TRBD2,TRBV4-2,TRBJ2-5,TGTGCCAGCAGCCAAGAGGTCGTTAGCGGGGGACTACAAGAGACCCAGTACTTC,CASSQEVVSGGLQETQYF
.,.,TRBV5-1,TRBJ1-4,TGCGCCAGCAGCTTGGTGGCAGCAACTAATGAAAAACTGTTTTTT,CASSLVAATNEKLFF
.,TRBD1,TRBV19,TRBJ1-2,TGTGCCAGTAGTTCCCGGACAGGACCTAGGGGCTATGGCTACACCTTC,CASSSRTGPRGYGYTF
.,.,TRBV21-1,TRBJ2-1,TGTGCCAGCAGCAAAGGGCTAGGTCCTGATCAGTTCTTC,CASSKGLGPDQFF
few,TRBD2,TRBV4-3,TRBJ2-7,TGCGCCAGCAGCCAAGACGGGAGGGCCTTCGAGCAGTACTTC,CASSQDGRAFEQYF
.,.,TRBV4-2,TRBJ2-7,TGTGCCAGCAGCCAAGGTGCATATTACGAGCAGTACTTC,CASSQGAYYEQYF
.,TRBD1,TRBV2,TRBJ2-7,TGTGCCAGCAGTGAAGCGCGACAGGGGGCCCACGAGCAGTACTTC,CASSEARQGAHEQYF
.,.,TRBV5-4,TRBJ2-3,TGTGCCAGCAGCTACCCCCGGGCCCAGGCGGATACGCAGTATTTT,CASSYPRAQADTQYF
few,.,TRBV18,TRBJ1-1,TGTGCCAGCTCACCCGTTTCAGGGATGAACACTGGAGCTTTCTTT,CASSPVSGMNTGAFF
few,TRBD2,TRBV4-2,TRBJ2-3,TGTGCCAGCAGCCAAGAATTTGCTAGCGGGGGGGATACGCAGTATTTT,CASSQEFASGGDTQYF
few,.,TRBV11-2,TRBJ2-7,TGTGCCAGCAGCCCGTCCCCCCTCGAGCAGTACTTC,CASSPSPLEQYF
.,TRBD2,TRBV12-3/TRBV12-4,TRBJ2-1,TGTGCCAGCAGTTCCAATTTCAGGACTAGCGGGGACGAGCAGTTCTTC,CASSSNFRTSGDEQFF